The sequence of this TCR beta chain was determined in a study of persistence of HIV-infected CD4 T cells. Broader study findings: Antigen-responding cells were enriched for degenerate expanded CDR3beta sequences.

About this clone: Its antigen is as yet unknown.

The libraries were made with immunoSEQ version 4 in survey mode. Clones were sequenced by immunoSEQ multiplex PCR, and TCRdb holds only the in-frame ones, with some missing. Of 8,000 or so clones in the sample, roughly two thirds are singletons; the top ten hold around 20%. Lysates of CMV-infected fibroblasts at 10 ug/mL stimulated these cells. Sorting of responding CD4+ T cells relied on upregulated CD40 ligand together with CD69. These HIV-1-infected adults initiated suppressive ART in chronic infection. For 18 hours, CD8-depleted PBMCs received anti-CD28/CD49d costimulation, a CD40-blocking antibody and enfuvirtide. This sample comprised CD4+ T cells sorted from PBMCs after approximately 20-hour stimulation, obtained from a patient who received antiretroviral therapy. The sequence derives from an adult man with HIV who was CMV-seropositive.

Written as DNA, the CDR3 is TGTGCCATCAGCAGGGACAGCTATAGCAATCAGCCCCAGCATTTT. The encoded protein is CAISRDSYSNQPQHF. V is TRBV10-3 and J is TRBJ1-5; 7 bases line up with TRBD1. This CDR3 comprises 15 residues. The ends lost 6 bases at V and 0 bases at J; junction bases unmatched: 5. Germline V CDR1 and CDR2: ENHRY, SYGVKD.